This TCR beta chain was profiled in a study of molecular identifiers for immune sequencing clone quantification. Looking at the study overall: Split five ways in replicates, RNA from about 20,000 or 100,000 naive CD8 cells had four portions sequenced.

Previously described methods and listed TCR primers produced bulk TCR libraries. MiXCR was run by TCRdb on the PCR reads, yielding one entry per CDR3 protein. The sample lists under 600,000 distinct CDR3 sequences, about 25% occurring once. Concerning this clonotype itself: Its antigen remains unknown.

V lost 2 bases to trimming and J lost 5 bases, with 9 bases between them. Germline CDR1 SGHDN, CDR2 FVKESK. The CDR3 runs 13 residues. Study-wide points: Barcode collisions between identical TCR molecules could shrink estimates of highly expanded clone sizes. Under 1% of molecules in naive cells, but over 99% of effector molecules, belonged to clones above 20 RNA copies.

The chain links TRBV14 to TRBJ2-5; D uncertain. The sequenced sample was naive CD8+ T cells from blood, with Jurkat cell RNA spiked in. Subset here: FACS-sorted CD8+CD4-CCR7+CD45RA+ naive T cells. The source of this sequence is a human donor in good health. Some libraries in this study had Jurkat cell RNA spiked in. This chain's CDR3 is CASSQWEGETQYF. Written as DNA, the CDR3 is TGTGCCAGCAGCCAATGGGAAGGGGAGACCCAGTACTTC.